Following are 8 T cell receptor beta chains from one sample sequenced in a study of T cell responses to AZD1222 COVID-19 vaccine. Only in-frame clones appear in the TCRdb table, and some are missing; sequencing was by immunoSEQ multiplex PCR. The sample consists of about 150,000 clones, 70% to 90% of them appearing once. The sample here was peripheral blood, taken after recovery from COVID-19. Receptor source: an adult who had recovered from COVID-19.

The chain combines TRBV5-4 with TRBJ2-1, with 11 positions matching TRBD1. This CDR3 has 14 amino acids. CDR1 SGHNT and CDR2 YYREEE come from the germline V gene (reference sequence). V was clipped by 5 bases and J by 10 bases; unmatched bases: 8. CDR3 region: CASRPDRGPEEQFF. The CDR3, as DNA: TGTGCCAGCAGGCCGGACAGGGGGCCTGAGGAGCAGTTCTTC.

This chain uses TRBV5-6 with TRBJ2-1; TRBD2 matches 9 bases. Unmatched junction bases numbered 5, after V lost 4 bases and J lost 3 bases. Germline V CDR1 and CDR2: SGHDT, YYEEEE. The CDR3 spans 15 residues. The CDR3 region is CASSPASGVYNEQFF. The CDR3, as DNA: TGTGCCAGCAGCCCCGCTAGCGGGGTCTACAATGAGCAGTTCTTC.

The chain joins TRBV4-2 to TRBJ2-5; 9 nucleotides line up with TRBD2. CDR1 is LGHNA and CDR2 is YNFKEQ in the germline V gene. There are 19 residues in the CDR3. The J segment lost 2 bases and the V segment lost 0 bases, leaving 13 bases of the junction unmatched. The CDR3 protein is CASSQDPGRGGGAQETQYF. CDR3 in DNA: TGTGCCAGCAGCCAAGACCCTGGTCGTGGCGGGGGGGCTCAAGAGACCCAGTACTTC.

This clone appeared a few times. The chain has TRBV3-1 (or the pseudogene TRBV3-2) and TRBJ2-1, with 7 bases identical to TRBD2. V was clipped by 4 bases and J by 3 bases; unmatched bases: 12. Germline CDR1 is LGHDT and CDR2 is YNNKEL (reference sequence). The CDR3 is made up of 17 amino acids. The CDR3 region has the DNA TGTGCCAGCAGCCCTTCTAGGGGAGCGGGAATCTACAATGAGCAGTTCTTC. Encoded protein: CASSPSRGAGIYNEQFF.

The chain combines TRBV2 with TRBJ2-3; 11 bases match TRBD2. CDR3 length: 16 amino acids. J lost 9 bases, V lost 5 bases, and 13 bases had no gene match. Germline V gene lookup returns CDR1 SNHLY and CDR2 FYNNEI. This chain's CDR3 is CASSWHSGGDKKTQYF. The CDR3 region has the DNA TGTGCCAGCAGTTGGCATAGCGGGGGGGACAAGAAAACGCAGTATTTT.

The chain recombines TRBV6-5 with TRBJ2-7; 8 positions agree with TRBD2. CDR1 is MNHEY, CDR2 SVGAGI, per germline. The CDR3 is 13 amino acids. V shed 6 bases and J 2 bases; nucleotides not matched to a gene: 3. In DNA, the CDR3 is TGTGCCAGCAGGCCGGGGGGGGCCTACGAGCAGTACTTC. This codes for CASRPGGAYEQYF.

The V gene is TRBV5-1, the J gene TRBJ2-1, with 15 bases matching TRBD2. V dropped 4 bases and J dropped 4; count of bases not matched to a gene: 6. The CDR3 runs to 17 residues. The germline gives CDR1 SGHRS, CDR2 YFSETQ. For the CDR3, the DNA is TGCGCCAGCAGCCCAGGACTAGCGGGAGGGCCTTACAATGAGCAGTTCTTC. It specifies CASSPGLAGGPYNEQFF.

This sequence joins TRBV7-9 and TRBJ2-1; 12 bases are a match to TRBD1. V lost 5 bases to trimming and J lost 0 bases; unmatched junction nucleotides: 11. The CDR3 extends over 19 amino acids. CDR1 is SEHNR, CDR2 FQNEAQ, per germline (reference sequence). The CDR3 spells CASSPKVPGQGASYNEQFF. Here the CDR3 DNA reads TGTGCCAGCAGCCCAAAAGTCCCGGGACAGGGGGCCTCCTACAATGAGCAGTTCTTC.